This T cell receptor (beta chain) was captured in a study of shared clonotypes between healthy human individuals. Study information: CD8 memory received one plate per donor, CD8 naive two, CD4 memory three and CD4 naive three.

TCRdb keeps only in-frame clones here, not all; method: immunoSEQ multiplex PCR. The data show about 600,000 clones, roughly 97% seen once. Germline CDR1 is LNHDA and CDR2 is SQIVND (reference sequence). Trimming took 9 bases from V and 4 from J; bases not matched to a gene: 3. This CDR3 comprises 12 residues. Regarding this clone: Additional DNA sequences in this sample encode the identical CDR3.

The chain employs TRBV19 and TRBJ1-5; TRBD1 matches at 7 bases. The TCR comes from a woman in her 30s in good health. Input material: naive CD4+ T cells sorted from blood. Subset in this sample: CD45RA+ positively selected. The CDR3 DNA is TGTGCCAGCAGGGACAGTAATCAGCCCCAGCATTTT. Amino acid sequence: CASRDSNQPQHF.